Listed below are T cell receptor beta chains from one sample, sequenced in a study of T cells in narcolepsy. Profiling relied on immunoSEQ multiplex PCR, and the TCRdb table lists in-frame clones only, not all of them. Counted here are 30,000 to 35,000 clones, around 77% occurring once; the ten biggest clones make up approximately 3.8%. Sequences were obtained from memory (CD45RA-) CD4+ T cells from blood. These receptors were collected from a human donor in good health. Both conserved end residues are part of each CDR3. Fields, in order: J gene, D gene, V gene, CDR3 DNA, CDR3 protein. The D gene is left open where the match is weak.

j_gene: TRBJ2-7; d_gene: -; v_gene: TRBV5-1; CDR3nt: TGCGCCAGCAGCTTGGCCATCGACAAGTACGAGCAGTACTTC; CDR3aa: CASSLAIDKYEQYF
j_gene: TRBJ2-7; d_gene: -; v_gene: TRBV10-3; CDR3nt: TGTGCCATCAGTGAGTCGGCTCTAACAGAGCAGTACTTC; CDR3aa: CAISESALTEQYF
j_gene: TRBJ1-4; d_gene: -; v_gene: TRBV19; CDR3nt: TGTGCCAGTAGTATGGGTCAGGGCGGAACTAATGAAAAACTGTTTTTT; CDR3aa: CASSMGQGGTNEKLFF
j_gene: TRBJ2-7; d_gene: TRBD1; v_gene: TRBV6-5; CDR3nt: TGTGCCAGCAGTGGGGGACAGGGGGACGACGAGCAGTACTTC; CDR3aa: CASSGGQGDDEQYF
j_gene: TRBJ2-2; d_gene: -; v_gene: TRBV2; CDR3nt: TGTGCCAGCAGTGGGAGTGGGAGTAACACCGGGGAGCTGTTTTTT; CDR3aa: CASSGSGSNTGELFF
j_gene: TRBJ1-1; d_gene: -; v_gene: TRBV7-2; CDR3nt: TGTGCCAGCAGCCCAGGACGGCTGAACACTGAAGCTTTCTTT; CDR3aa: CASSPGRLNTEAFF
j_gene: TRBJ2-1; d_gene: TRBD2; v_gene: TRBV10-3; CDR3nt: TGTGCCATCAGTGAGACACGCGGGACTAGCGGGAAATATGAGCAGTTCTTC; CDR3aa: CAISETRGTSGKYEQFF
j_gene: TRBJ2-7; d_gene: -; v_gene: TRBV2; CDR3nt: TGTGCCAGCAGCACCCGTGGGGAGCAGTACTTC; CDR3aa: CASSTRGEQYF
j_gene: TRBJ1-2; d_gene: -; v_gene: TRBV12-5; CDR3nt: TGTGCTAGTGGTTTATTAGACCGAGACTATGGCTACACCTTC; CDR3aa: CASGLLDRDYGYTF
j_gene: TRBJ2-1; d_gene: -; v_gene: TRBV7-8; CDR3nt: TGTGCCAGCAGCCTTCCTGCGAAGAGGAATGAGCAGTTCTTC; CDR3aa: CASSLPAKRNEQFF
j_gene: TRBJ1-5; d_gene: TRBD1; v_gene: TRBV2; CDR3nt: TGTGCCAGCACCCCAGACAGGGTGAATCAGCCCCAGCATTTT; CDR3aa: CASTPDRVNQPQHF
j_gene: TRBJ2-7; d_gene: -; v_gene: TRBV11-2; CDR3nt: TGTGCCAGCAGTAATTCCTCGGGGGTTAGTAACTTC; CDR3aa: CASSNSSGVSNF
j_gene: TRBJ2-7; d_gene: TRBD1; v_gene: TRBV11-2; CDR3nt: TGTGCCAGCACCCCGGGACAGGGGCCCTCCTACGAGCAGTACTTC; CDR3aa: CASTPGQGPSYEQYF
j_gene: TRBJ1-1; d_gene: -; v_gene: TRBV5-4; CDR3nt: TGTGCCAGCAGCTGGGAACGGTTTGAAGCTTTCTTT; CDR3aa: CASSWERFEAFF
j_gene: TRBJ1-1; d_gene: -; v_gene: TRBV7-2; CDR3nt: TGTGCCAGCAGCCAAAGAGGGGGATCCAACTTTTTGAACACTGAAGCTTTCTTT; CDR3aa: CASSQRGGSNFLNTEAFF
j_gene: TRBJ2-7; d_gene: -; v_gene: TRBV6-6; CDR3nt: TGTGCCAGCAGTTACCCCGGAGGGGGCTACGAGCAGTACTTC; CDR3aa: CASSYPGGGYEQYF
j_gene: TRBJ2-7; d_gene: -; v_gene: TRBV6-6; CDR3nt: TGTGCCAGCAGTTATAATAAGGGCGAGCAGTACTTC; CDR3aa: CASSYNKGEQYF
j_gene: TRBJ1-1; d_gene: -; v_gene: TRBV11-2; CDR3nt: TGTGCCAGCAGCTTACTAGGCATGAACACTGAAGCTTTCTTT; CDR3aa: CASSLLGMNTEAFF
j_gene: TRBJ1-2; d_gene: -; v_gene: TRBV6-4; CDR3nt: TGTGCCAGCTCGCCGGGAACAGGGAGAAGAGGCTATGGCTACACCTTC; CDR3aa: CASSPGTGRRGYGYTF
j_gene: TRBJ2-1; d_gene: -; v_gene: TRBV2; CDR3nt: TGTGCCAGTAAGGGGAGGATTTACAATGAGCAGTTCTTC; CDR3aa: CASKGRIYNEQFF
j_gene: TRBJ2-1; d_gene: -; v_gene: TRBV5-6; CDR3nt: TGTGCCAGCAGCTTGGTCCAGGGAGGCTACAATGAGCAGTTCTTC; CDR3aa: CASSLVQGGYNEQFF
j_gene: TRBJ1-2; d_gene: -; v_gene: TRBV27; CDR3nt: TGTGCCAGCAGTTTATCGGCAGATTATGGCTACACCTTC; CDR3aa: CASSLSADYGYTF
j_gene: TRBJ2-7; d_gene: -; v_gene: TRBV9; CDR3nt: TGTGCCAGCAGCGTAGCTCTAGGGGCCTACGAGCAGTACTTC; CDR3aa: CASSVALGAYEQYF
j_gene: TRBJ1-3; d_gene: TRBD1; v_gene: TRBV12-5; CDR3nt: TGTGCTAGTGGTTTGGCAGGGGGAATTGGAAACACCATATATTTT; CDR3aa: CASGLAGGIGNTIYF
j_gene: TRBJ2-5; d_gene: TRBD1; v_gene: TRBV7-8; CDR3nt: TGTGCCAGCAGCTTAGCGGCGGGACAGGGAGGAGAGACCCAGTACTTC; CDR3aa: CASSLAAGQGGETQYF
j_gene: TRBJ1-2; d_gene: -; v_gene: TRBV5-4; CDR3nt: TGTGCCAGCAGCTTGGGGAGACGAAAGGATTATGGCTACACCTTC; CDR3aa: CASSLGRRKDYGYTF
j_gene: TRBJ2-7; d_gene: -; v_gene: TRBV6-5; CDR3nt: TGTGCCAGCAGTGACTCCCCGGGCAGGTCGCGGGAGCAGTACTTC; CDR3aa: CASSDSPGRSREQYF
j_gene: TRBJ2-7; d_gene: TRBD1; v_gene: TRBV14; CDR3nt: TGTGCCAGCAGCCCAGGGGGACAGGGGAGGTACGAGCAGTACTTC; CDR3aa: CASSPGGQGRYEQYF
j_gene: TRBJ1-1; d_gene: -; v_gene: TRBV29-1; CDR3nt: TGCAGCGAAGACGGCGCTTTCTTT; CDR3aa: CSEDGAFF
j_gene: TRBJ1-5; d_gene: -; v_gene: TRBV27; CDR3nt: TGTGCCAGCAGTTTACCCCCCCCGGAGGACATGGGGTATTGGAATCAGCCCCAGCATTTT; CDR3aa: CASSLPPPEDMGYWNQPQHF